Following are 14 T cell receptor beta chains from one sample sequenced in a study of T cell clonotyping in hematopoietic cell transplantation. Profiled with immunoSEQ multiplex PCR; TCRdb holds only in-frame clones, not every one. The sample carries 69,000 or so clones, 85% to 95% recorded once. Input material: peripheral blood mononuclear cells. The origin of the receptors is a man aged 45-65 years in good health. Some clones in this sample may be carry-over from other donors' samples.

Details on this clone: Other DNA sequences within the sample encode an identical CDR3. The CDR3 DNA reads TGTGCCAGCAGCCAGGACGACTCCTACGAGCAGTACTTC. Amino acids: CASSQDDSYEQYF. The V call is TRBV4-2, the J call TRBJ2-7, with D unresolved. In germline, CDR1 is LGHNA, CDR2 YNFKEQ. Trimming pared 3 bases from V and 0 bases from J, leaving 6 bases between. There are 13 residues in the CDR3.

This rearrangement joins TRBV28 to TRBJ1-6, with D perhaps TRBD1 (6 bases). This CDR3 region has 15 residues. Per the germline V gene, CDR1 is MDHEN and CDR2 is SYDVKM. Trimming removed 6 bases from V and 1 base from J, with 10 bases in between. CDR3 region: CASSLQGSYNSPLHF. CDR3 DNA sequence: TGTGCCAGCAGCCTCCAGGGGTCCTATAATTCACCCCTCCACTTT.

This clone was detected only once. The V call is TRBV6-5, the J call TRBJ2-7; no firm D call. Trimming took 6 bases from V and 5 from J, leaving 11 bases between them. The CDR3 totals 12 residues. CDR1 is MNHEY, CDR2 SVGAGI, per germline. The CDR3 here is CASRNDFDEQYF. The CDR3, as DNA: TGTGCCAGCAGAAACGACTTTGACGAGCAGTACTTC.

The CDR3 loop reads CASTKRGPNTGELFF. DNA for the CDR3: TGTGCCAGCACCAAGCGGGGGCCTAACACCGGGGAGCTGTTTTTT. The chain links TRBV9 to TRBJ2-2, with 8 nucleotides matching TRBD2. In germline, CDR1 is SGDLS, CDR2 YYNGEE. The V gene end was trimmed by 6 bases and the J gene end by 2 bases; junction bases not matched to a gene: 6. CDR3 size: 15 residues.

This sequence joins TRBV7-2 and TRBJ2-7, with TRBD1 matching 7 bases. CDR3 length equals 15 residues. The germline V gene has CDR1 SGHTA and CDR2 FQGNSA. The V segment lost 1 base and the J segment 0 bases; nucleotides outside the gene matches: 3. The CDR3 DNA reads as TGTGCCAGCAGCTTAGACAGGGGCACCTCCTACGAGCAGTACTTC. Residues: CASSLDRGTSYEQYF. Complete variable domain (other parts from reference TRBV7-2 and TRBJ2-7): GAGVSQSPSNKVTEKGKDVELRCDPISGHTALYWYRQSLGQGLEFLIYFQGNSAPDKSGLPSDRFSAERTGGSVSTLTIQRTQQEDSAVYLCASSLDRGTSYEQYFGPGTRLTVT.

This CDR3 reads CASSLSDGRTYNEQFF. In nucleotides, the CDR3 is TGTGCCAGCAGTTTATCCGATGGGAGAACCTACAATGAGCAGTTCTTC. The chain carries TRBV27 and TRBJ2-1; possibly TRBD2 for D (5 bases). The CDR3 is 16 residues long. Germline V gene data show CDR1 as MNHEY and CDR2 as SMNVEV (reference sequence). Trimming pared 0 bases from V and 2 bases from J, leaving 11 bases between.

This rearrangement joins TRBV11-2 to TRBJ2-3; D is undetermined. V was cut by 3 bases and J by 6 bases, with 13 bases left in between. This CDR3 has 14 residues. Germline lookup yields CDR1 SGHAT and CDR2 FQNNGV. The CDR3 loop is CASSFMSPEDTQYF. CDR3 coding DNA: TGTGCCAGCAGCTTTATGTCCCCGGAGGATACGCAGTATTTT.

This chain connects TRBV7-9 to TRBJ1-1; 8 bases agree with TRBD1. The CDR3 contains 19 residues. V shed 3 bases and J 3 bases; nucleotides not matched to a gene: 18. Germline V gives CDR1 SEHNR, CDR2 FQNEAQ (reference sequence). The CDR3 here is CASSFPASISGGAYTEAFF. CDR3 coding DNA: TGTGCCAGCAGCTTCCCGGCTTCGATATCAGGGGGCGCGTACACTGAAGCTTTCTTT.

The rearrangement joins TRBV28 to TRBJ1-1; D gene ambiguous. CDR1 is MDHEN and CDR2 is SYDVKM in the germline V gene. V dropped 4 bases and J dropped 8 bases, with 8 bases sitting between them. CDR3 length: 11 residues. The CDR3 is CASSSFVEAFF. The CDR3 DNA follows: TGTGCCAGCAGTTCCTTCGTGGAAGCTTTCTTT.

This sequence joins TRBV7-3 and TRBJ1-5, with D uncertain. This CDR3 is 13 amino acids long. V gave up 2 bases and J gave up 1 base, with 3 bases separating them. Germline-derived CDR1 and CDR2 are SGHTA and FQGTGA. The CDR3 protein is CASSLDSNQPQHF. In DNA form, the CDR3 reads TGTGCCAGCAGCTTAGACAGCAATCAGCCCCAGCATTTT.

The rearrangement links TRBV11-2 to TRBJ1-5; unclear D gene. Germline V lookup: CDR1 SGHAT, CDR2 FQNNGV. V lost 3 bases, J lost 4 bases, and 10 bases lay in between. The CDR3 is 14 residues long. CDR3 in DNA: TGTGCCAGCAGCTTGGACGGAACAAATCAGCCCCAGCATTTT. Translated: CASSLDGTNQPQHF.

V and J are TRBV4-2 and TRBJ2-7, with TRBD2 matching over 7 bases. V was clipped by 4 bases and J by 0 bases; unmatched bases: 9. The CDR3 spans 16 residues. Germline-derived CDR1 and CDR2 are LGHNA and YNFKEQ. This CDR3 reads CASSLIVGGSSYEQYF. In DNA form, the CDR3 reads TGTGCCAGCAGCCTAATAGTGGGGGGGAGCTCCTACGAGCAGTACTTC.

This clone was counted only a few times. The rearrangement joins TRBV6-9 to TRBJ1-5; D is perhaps TRBD1 (5 bases). Germline values: CDR1 MNHGY, CDR2 SVAAGI. V lost 0 bases, J lost 6 bases, and 12 bases lay in between. CDR3 length equals 15 residues. The CDR3 region is CASSYSIPGAQPQHF. The CDR3 DNA follows: TGTGCCAGCAGTTATTCGATACCCGGGGCTCAGCCCCAGCATTTT.

The chain uses TRBV7-2 and TRBJ2-7; 7 nucleotides agree with TRBD2. This CDR3 comprises 15 residues. Looked up from germline, CDR1 is SGHTA and CDR2 is FQGNSA. Trimming removed 5 bases from V and 2 bases from J; junction bases left unmatched: 9. The CDR3 nucleotides are TGTGCCAGCAGCCCCCGGGCTAGCGGAACCTACGAGCAGTACTTC. Its protein product is CASSPRASGTYEQYF.